Shown below are 26 T cell receptor beta chains from a single sample sequenced in a study of shared clonotypes between healthy human individuals. Assay used: immunoSEQ multiplex PCR; TCRdb lists only in-frame clones, some missing. The repertoire holds about 680,000 clones, with around 73% as singletons. The sequenced material came from memory CD4+ T cells sorted from blood. Stated subset: CD45RA-negative fraction. The receptors originated from a woman between 25 and 40 years old in good health.

The chain carries TRBV5-1 and TRBJ2-1; 7 bases map to TRBD2. Germline V lookup: CDR1 SGHRS, CDR2 YFSETQ. The CDR3 contains 17 residues. V dropped 4 bases and J dropped 0; count of bases not matched to a gene: 10. The CDR3 nucleotides are TGCGCCAGCAGCCCACTCCCTAGCGGAAGCTCCTACAATGAGCAGTTCTTC. Protein product: CASSPLPSGSSYNEQFF.

To note about this clone: This sample includes further DNA sequences coding for the same CDR3. The chain joins TRBV30 to TRBJ2-7; D uncertain. The germline CDR1 and CDR2 sequences are GTSNPN and SVGIG (reference sequence). This CDR3 is built from 12 residues. Deletions cut 1 base from V and 2 bases from J, with 6 bases between. The CDR3 loop reads CAWSDSTYEQYF. In DNA form, the CDR3 reads TGTGCCTGGAGTGACAGCACCTACGAGCAGTACTTC.

V and J are TRBV29-1 and TRBJ1-1, with 8 nucleotides matching TRBD1. Germline V lookup: CDR1 SQVTM, CDR2 ANQGSEA. V trimming: 8 bases; J trimming: 1 base; junction bases outside the gene matches: 6. The CDR3 length is 13 residues. CDR3: CSTLQGGNTEAFF. The CDR3 DNA reads as TGCAGCACATTACAGGGGGGGAACACTGAAGCTTTCTTT. The whole variable domain, filled in from reference TRBV29-1 and TRBJ1-1, reads SAVISQKPSRDICQRGTSLTIQCQVDSQVTMMFWYRQQPGQSLTLIATANQGSEATYESGFVIDKFPISRPNLTFSTLTVSNMSPEDSSIYLCSTLQGGNTEAFFGQGTRLTVV.

The CDR3 loop reads CASSFYTDFEQFF. In nucleotides, the CDR3 is TGTGCCAGCAGCTTTTACACGGATTTTGAGCAGTTCTTC. The chain recombines TRBV7-2 with TRBJ2-1; D is undetermined. CDR1 is SGHTA, CDR2 FQGNSA, per germline. The length of the CDR3 is 13 residues. V shed 3 bases and J shed 9 bases, with 12 bases lying between them.

This chain links TRBV11-2 with TRBJ2-5, with D uncertain. From germline, CDR1 is SGHAT and CDR2 FQNNGV. V was cut by 1 base and J by 12 bases, with 12 bases left in between. There are 12 residues in the CDR3. For the CDR3, the DNA is TGTGCCAGCAGCTTAGTATCTCGAACTAAGTACTTC. This translates into CASSLVSRTKYF. The complete variable domain, with remaining parts taken from reference TRBV11-2 and TRBJ2-5, reads EAGVAQSPRYKIIEKRQSVAFWCNPISGHATLYWYQQILGQGPKLLIQFQNNGVVDDSQLPKDRFSAERLKGVDSTLKIQPAKLEDSAVYLCASSLVSRTKYFGPGTRLLVL.

This clone was observed a single time. The rearrangement uses TRBV5-5 and TRBJ2-3, with 11 bases matching TRBD2. V shed 2 bases, J shed 8 bases, and the junction held 7 bases outside the gene matches. Per germline, CDR1 SGHKS and CDR2 YYEKEE (reference sequence). The CDR3 consists of 15 residues. The CDR3, as DNA: TGTGCCAGCAGCTTCGTGATTAGCGGGAGGGGTACGCAGTATTTT. It specifies CASSFVISGRGTQYF.

This clone was seen more than once but under ten times. V usage is TRBV15 and J usage is TRBJ1-1, with 12 bases matching TRBD1. V shed 0 bases, J shed 5 bases, and the junction held 7 bases outside the gene matches. The CDR3 totals 17 residues. Germline V lookup: CDR1 LNHNV, CDR2 YYDKDF (reference sequence). The CDR3 region is CATSREGTGGARTEAFF. CDR3 nucleotide sequence: TGTGCCACCAGCAGAGAAGGGACAGGGGGCGCGAGGACTGAAGCTTTCTTT. Variable domain in full (rest from reference TRBV15 and TRBJ1-1): DAMVIQNPRYQVTQFGKPVTLSCSQTLNHNVMYWYQQKSSQAPKLLFHYYDKDFNNEADTPDNFQSRRPNTSFCFLDIRSPGLGDTAMYLCATSREGTGGARTEAFFGQGTRLTVV.

The chain joins TRBV27 to TRBJ2-7; D is possibly TRBD1 (5 bases). Germline-derived CDR1 and CDR2 are MNHEY and SMNVEV (reference sequence). The CDR3 is 14 residues long. V lost 2 bases, J lost 4 bases, and 12 bases lay in between. CDR3: CASSLVPGWYEQYF. CDR3 DNA sequence: TGTGCCAGCAGTTTAGTTCCAGGGTGGTACGAGCAGTACTTC.

In this sample, this clone turned up once. The CDR3 DNA sequence: TGTGCCAGCTCAATTGGAAGGGAGGAAAATTCACCCCTCCACTTT. It encodes CASSIGREENSPLHF. This chain uses TRBV18 with TRBJ1-6; D not resolved. The CDR3 contains 15 residues. V lost 5 bases to trimming and J lost 7 bases, with 15 bases between them. Germline CDR1 and CDR2: KGHSH and LQKENI. Full variable domain (rest looked up from reference TRBV18 and TRBJ1-6): NAGVMQNPRHLVRRRGQEARLRCSPMKGHSHVYWYRQLPEEGLKFMVYLQKENIIDESGMPKERFSAEFPKEGPSILRIQQVVRGDSAAYFCASSIGREENSPLHFGNGTRLTVT.

This chain joins TRBV6-1 and TRBJ2-7; 10 nucleotides agree with TRBD2. The ends lost 1 base at V and 2 bases at J; junction bases unmatched: 5. Per the germline V gene, CDR1 is MNHNS and CDR2 is SASEGT. This CDR3 has 16 residues. The CDR3 region is CASSEGASGGTYEQYF. The CDR3 region has the DNA TGTGCCAGCAGTGAAGGGGCTAGCGGGGGCACCTACGAGCAGTACTTC.

The V gene is TRBV6-5, the J gene TRBJ2-1; D is ambiguous. This CDR3 comprises 15 residues. V was clipped by 6 bases and J by 0 bases, with 12 bases between them. Germline V CDR1 and CDR2: MNHEY, SVGAGI. The DNA of the CDR3 is TGTGCCAGCAGGCCACAGAGAAGCTCCTACAATGAGCAGTTCTTC. Translated: CASRPQRSSYNEQFF.

This clone appeared a few times. In the same sample, other DNA sequences code for this CDR3. The rearrangement joins TRBV27 to TRBJ1-2, with 7 bases aligning to TRBD1. The germline CDR1 and CDR2 sequences are MNHEY and SMNVEV (reference sequence). The CDR3 is 13 amino acids. V was pared by 5 bases and J by 4 bases, with 4 bases of the junction left unmatched. CDR3: CASSRGGRYGYTF. The DNA of the CDR3 is TGTGCCAGCAGTAGAGGGGGCCGCTATGGCTACACCTTC.

The J gene is TRBJ1-4, the V gene TRBV28; D may be TRBD1 (6 bases). The length of the CDR3 is 15 residues. Trimming removed 6 bases from V and 3 bases from J, with 14 bases in between. The germline V gene encodes CDR1 MDHEN and CDR2 SYDVKM. The CDR3 DNA reads as TGTGCCAGCAGAAAGTCAGGGGCCCCTAATGAAAAACTGTTTTTT. Protein product: CASRKSGAPNEKLFF.

The chain couples TRBV28 to TRBJ1-5; D ambiguous. CDR3 length: 16 residues. The germline CDR1 and CDR2 sequences are MDHEN and SYDVKM. V lost 7 bases to trimming and J lost 3 bases, with 19 bases between them. This chain's CDR3 is CASNRPHRLTNQPQHF. CDR3 nucleotide sequence: TGTGCCAGCAACCGCCCTCACCGATTGACCAATCAGCCCCAGCATTTT.

The J gene is TRBJ2-7, the V gene TRBV5-5; the match to TRBD2 covers 12 bases. The CDR3 length is 17 residues. CDR1 and CDR2 (germline): SGHKS, YYEKEE (reference sequence). The V gene end was trimmed by 4 bases and the J gene end by 5 bases; junction bases not matched to a gene: 13. This CDR3 is CASSQDLLAGGGDEQYF. DNA for the CDR3: TGTGCCAGCAGCCAAGATCTACTAGCGGGAGGTGGGGACGAGCAGTACTTC.

The V call is TRBV28, the J call TRBJ1-3; D is undetermined. The CDR3 spans 14 residues. CDR1 is MDHEN, CDR2 SYDVKM, per germline. Trimming stripped 10 bases from V and 0 bases from J, with 13 bases between. The CDR3, as DNA: TGTGCCACCACAACGGCTGCCTCTGGAAACACCATATATTTT. This gives the protein CATTTAASGNTIYF.

The CDR3 reads CASSTSGTPRAYNEQFF. The CDR3 coding sequence is TGCGCCAGCAGCACCTCCGGGACTCCTAGGGCTTACAATGAGCAGTTCTTC. The chain recombines TRBV5-1 with TRBJ2-1, with a possible D match to TRBD2 (6 bases). Germline V CDR1 and CDR2: SGHRS, YFSETQ. The CDR3 sequence is 17 residues long. V lost 4 bases and J 4 bases, leaving 21 bases between the germline ends.

J is TRBJ2-7 and V is TRBV7-8, with 9 nucleotides matching TRBD1. The CDR3 is 16 residues long. Unmatched junction bases numbered 13, after V lost 5 bases and J lost 5 bases. The germline CDR1 and CDR2 sequences are SGHVS and FQNEAQ. CDR3 region: CASSPILRTGANEQYF. In nucleotides, the CDR3 is TGTGCCAGCAGCCCCATCCTCAGGACAGGGGCAAACGAGCAGTACTTC.

The rearrangement joins TRBV27 to TRBJ2-3, with D perhaps TRBD2 (5 bases). Trimming took 3 bases from V and 7 from J, leaving 11 bases between them. Germline lookup yields CDR1 MNHEY and CDR2 SMNVEV (reference sequence). CDR3 length: 13 residues. DNA for the CDR3: TGTGCCAGCAGTTTGCAAGTCGGGAATACGCAGTATTTT. This gives the protein CASSLQVGNTQYF.

Details on this clone: Different DNA sequences within this sample yield the same CDR3. The rearrangement joins TRBV15 to TRBJ2-5; D may correspond to TRBD1 or TRBD2 (6 bases each). The CDR3 runs to 15 residues. Germline assignment: CDR1 LNHNV and CDR2 YYDKDF (reference sequence). Trimming cost V 0 bases and J 1 base, with 9 bases left between them. Written as DNA, the CDR3 is TGTGCCACCAGCAGAGATGGGGGGCCCCAAGAGACCCAGTACTTC. Its protein product is CATSRDGGPQETQYF.

The chain carries TRBV19 and TRBJ1-4, with D unresolved. Germline assignment: CDR1 LNHDA and CDR2 SQIVND (reference sequence). The CDR3 is made up of 13 amino acids. The ends were cut back, 7 bases at V and 3 bases at J, with 9 bases in the middle. The CDR3 is CASKELPNEKLFF. The CDR3 coding sequence is TGTGCCAGTAAGGAGTTACCTAATGAAAAACTGTTTTTT.

V gene TRBV10-3 combines with J gene TRBJ2-1; 9 nucleotides line up with TRBD2. J lost 5 bases, V lost 5 bases, and 13 bases had no gene match. This CDR3 has 17 residues. Germline loops: CDR1 ENHRY, CDR2 SYGVKD. The DNA for the CDR3 is TGTGCCATCAGTTCAGGACTTCTAGCGGGATTCGACAATGAGCAGTTCTTC. Protein product: CAISSGLLAGFDNEQFF.

This chain links TRBV28 with TRBJ2-7; D is possibly TRBD2 (6 bases). V was pared by 3 bases and J by 2 bases, with 14 bases between. Germline V lookup: CDR1 MDHEN, CDR2 SYDVKM. The CDR3 extends over 15 amino acids. The CDR3 is CASSFGGGIPYEQYF. In DNA form, the CDR3 reads TGTGCCAGCAGTTTCGGTGGCGGGATCCCCTACGAGCAGTACTTC. Full variable domain (rest looked up from reference TRBV28 and TRBJ2-7): DVKVTQSSRYLVKRTGEKVFLECVQDMDHENMFWYRQDPGLGLRLIYFSYDVKMKEKGDIPEGYSVSREKKERFSLILESASTNQTSMYLCASSFGGGIPYEQYFGPGTRLTVT.

The chain employs TRBV19 and TRBJ2-1; 7 nucleotides align to TRBD1. Germline V gives CDR1 LNHDA, CDR2 SQIVND (reference sequence). CDR3 length equals 14 residues. V shed 9 bases, J shed 9 bases, and the junction held 14 bases outside the gene matches. CDR3 loop: CASTRDRELTEQFF. As DNA, the CDR3 is TGTGCCAGCACCCGGGACAGAGAGTTGACTGAGCAGTTCTTC.

V is TRBV5-1 and J is TRBJ2-1; 11 bases line up with TRBD2. The CDR3 covers 16 residues. The junction had 5 bases not matched to a gene; V was cut back by 1 base and J by 5 bases. CDR1 and CDR2 (germline): SGHRS, YFSETQ. DNA of the CDR3: TGCGCCAGCAGCTTGATGGGACTAGCGGAAAACAATGAGCAGTTCTTC. Translated: CASSLMGLAENNEQFF.

The gene calls are TRBV19 and TRBJ2-3, with 9 bases lining up with TRBD2. From germline, CDR1 is LNHDA and CDR2 SQIVND (reference sequence). The J segment lost 6 bases and the V segment lost 3 bases, leaving 10 bases of the junction unmatched. The CDR3 contains 16 residues. For the CDR3, the DNA is TGTGCCAGTAGTATTGGGGCTAGCGGGAATTTGGATACGCAGTATTTT. It specifies CASSIGASGNLDTQYF.